The clone carrying this TCR beta chain was observed a handful of times. What it recognizes is unknown. This sample was included in a study of CD8+ T cells in alopecia areata. General study points: Normal scalp had lower clonality than lesional scalp, with alopecia totalis/universalis lesions showing this most strongly. With tofacitinib ongoing, many expanded lesional clones persisted in both scalp and blood.

Germline CDR1 SGHAT, CDR2 FQNNGV. With V trimmed by 1 base and J by 6 bases, 3 bases remained unmatched. The CDR3 has 15 residues. Stated treatment: oral pan-JAK inhibitor, 5-10 mg twice daily. Researchers took lesional scalp punch biopsies and peripheral blood from people who were alopecia areata patients. Extracted RNA was reverse transcribed into cDNA, the sequencing template. TCRdb's table, derived via immunoSEQ multiplex PCR, lists solely in-frame clones and lacks some. This sample has hundreds of thousands of clones, with around 66% found just once. This chain connects TRBV11-2 to TRBJ2-2, with TRBD1 identical over 9 bases. This TCR was recovered from a human donor with alopecia areata. This specimen consisted of CD4+ T cells sorted from blood, obtained around week 46, from a patient treated with tofacitinib. The chain's CDR3 is CASSLVGQGSGELFF. CDR3 in DNA: TGTGCCAGCAGCTTAGTCGGACAGGGGTCCGGGGAGCTGTTTTTT. Together with reference TRBV11-2 and TRBJ2-2, the CDR3 gives the full variable domain: EAGVAQSPRYKIIEKRQSVAFWCNPISGHATLYWYQQILGQGPKLLIQFQNNGVVDDSQLPKDRFSAERLKGVDSTLKIQPAKLEDSAVYLCASSLVGQGSGELFFGEGSRLTVL.